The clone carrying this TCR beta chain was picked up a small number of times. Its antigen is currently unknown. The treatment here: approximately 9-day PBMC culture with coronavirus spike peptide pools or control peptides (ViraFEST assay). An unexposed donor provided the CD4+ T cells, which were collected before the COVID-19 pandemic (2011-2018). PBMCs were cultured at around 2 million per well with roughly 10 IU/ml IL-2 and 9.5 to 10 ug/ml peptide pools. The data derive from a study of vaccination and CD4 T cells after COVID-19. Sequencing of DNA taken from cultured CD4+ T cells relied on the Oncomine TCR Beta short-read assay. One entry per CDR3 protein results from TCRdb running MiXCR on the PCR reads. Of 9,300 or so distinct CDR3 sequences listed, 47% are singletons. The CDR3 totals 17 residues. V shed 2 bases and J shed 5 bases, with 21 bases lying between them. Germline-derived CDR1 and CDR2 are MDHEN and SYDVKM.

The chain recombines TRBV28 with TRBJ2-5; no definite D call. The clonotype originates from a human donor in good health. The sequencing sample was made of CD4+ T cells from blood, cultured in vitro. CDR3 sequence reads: CASSLGGNSRISETQYF. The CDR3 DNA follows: TGTGCCAGCAGTTTAGGTGGAAACAGCCGGATCTCGGAGACCCAGTACTTC.